Listed below are T cell receptor beta chains from one sample, sequenced in a study of control samples from healthy donors and cancer patients. The data were produced by immunoSEQ multiplex PCR, yet TCRdb's version contains in-frame clones alone and is incomplete. The profile shows around 120,000 clones, approximately 88% of them singletons. The sequenced sample was blood. All receptors derive from a man aged 40-55 years in good health. CDR3s include the opening cysteine and the closing phenylalanine or tryptophan. Fields, in order: V gene, J gene, clone size, D gene, CDR3 DNA, CDR3 protein. D genes are given only for firm matches. Some rows have no size entry. The others give once, few or many, or a class for an expanded clone.

v_call: TRBV27; j_call: TRBJ2-7; clone_size: NA; d_call: NA; cdr3_nt: TGTGCCAGCAGTTCGCTCGGGACTGGGACCTACGAGCAGTACTTC; cdr3_aa: CASSSLGTGTYEQYF
v_call: TRBV6-6; j_call: TRBJ1-1; clone_size: NA; d_call: NA; cdr3_nt: TGTGCCAGCACCACAGTCGGCAGCAACACTGAAGCTTTCTTT; cdr3_aa: CASTTVGSNTEAFF
v_call: TRBV5-6; j_call: TRBJ1-5; clone_size: once; d_call: TRBD1; cdr3_nt: TGTGCCAGCAGCTTAGACAGGGGTGGCAATCAGCCCCAGCATTTT; cdr3_aa: CASSLDRGGNQPQHF
v_call: TRBV27; j_call: TRBJ1-6; clone_size: NA; d_call: NA; cdr3_nt: TGTGCCAGCAGTTTAGGGATCCCTACTTCACCCCTCCACTTT; cdr3_aa: CASSLGIPTSPLHF
v_call: TRBV7-8; j_call: TRBJ2-2; clone_size: NA; d_call: TRBD2; cdr3_nt: TGTGCCACCGGACTAGCGGGGATTAACACCGGGGAGCTGTTTTTT; cdr3_aa: CATGLAGINTGELFF
v_call: TRBV6-2/TRBV6-3; j_call: TRBJ2-7; clone_size: NA; d_call: NA; cdr3_nt: TGTGCCAGCAACCCAGGGAGCTCCTACGAGCAGTACTTC; cdr3_aa: CASNPGSSYEQYF
v_call: TRBV5-4; j_call: TRBJ2-1; clone_size: once; d_call: NA; cdr3_nt: TGTGCCAGCAGCTTCGAGGCGGGGAGTTACAATGAGCAGTTCTTC; cdr3_aa: CASSFEAGSYNEQFF
v_call: TRBV5-6; j_call: TRBJ2-5; clone_size: NA; d_call: NA; cdr3_nt: TGTGCCAGCAGCTATTCCAGGGTCGGGGAGACCCAGTACTTC; cdr3_aa: CASSYSRVGETQYF
v_call: TRBV30; j_call: TRBJ2-5; clone_size: NA; d_call: TRBD1; cdr3_nt: TGTGCCTCGGGACAGCCCCAAGAGACCCAGTACTTC; cdr3_aa: CASGQPQETQYF
v_call: TRBV18; j_call: TRBJ2-7; clone_size: NA; d_call: NA; cdr3_nt: TGTGCCAGCTCACCCAGGGAATACAAGAGCGAGCAGTACTTC; cdr3_aa: CASSPREYKSEQYF
v_call: TRBV6-1; j_call: TRBJ2-2; clone_size: NA; d_call: NA; cdr3_nt: TGTGCCAGCAGTGAACCAGGGCTCACCGGGGAGCTGTTTTTT; cdr3_aa: CASSEPGLTGELFF
v_call: TRBV5-4; j_call: TRBJ2-3; clone_size: NA; d_call: NA; cdr3_nt: TGTGCCAGTGGGGACCTCTCCTTAAGCACAGATACGCAGTATTTT; cdr3_aa: CASGDLSLSTDTQYF
v_call: TRBV7-9; j_call: TRBJ1-2; clone_size: NA; d_call: NA; cdr3_nt: TGTGCCAGCAGCCCCCCGGCTACTAACTATGGCTACACCTTC; cdr3_aa: CASSPPATNYGYTF
v_call: TRBV4-2; j_call: TRBJ2-7; clone_size: NA; d_call: TRBD2; cdr3_nt: TGTGCCAGCAGCCAAGATCACAGCGGGGGGGCGCGCGAGCAGTACTTC; cdr3_aa: CASSQDHSGGAREQYF
v_call: TRBV3-1/TRBV3-2; j_call: TRBJ2-1; clone_size: NA; d_call: TRBD2; cdr3_nt: TGTGCCAGCAGCCAAAAAGTGGGTGTAGCGGGGATCCTCTACAATGAGCAGTTCTTC; cdr3_aa: CASSQKVGVAGILYNEQFF
v_call: TRBV6-2/TRBV6-3; j_call: TRBJ1-6; clone_size: NA; d_call: NA; cdr3_nt: TGTGCCAGCAGTACTGCGGCCGCGCCGGGGTCACCCCTCCACTTT; cdr3_aa: CASSTAAAPGSPLHF
v_call: TRBV12-3/TRBV12-4; j_call: TRBJ2-7; clone_size: NA; d_call: NA; cdr3_nt: TGTGCCAGCAGTTTAAAGAACGAGCAGTACTTC; cdr3_aa: CASSLKNEQYF
v_call: TRBV12-3/TRBV12-4; j_call: TRBJ1-2; clone_size: NA; d_call: NA; cdr3_nt: TGTGCCACCGCCCTTAGACCATACTATGGCTACACCTTC; cdr3_aa: CATALRPYYGYTF
v_call: TRBV7-2; j_call: TRBJ1-5; clone_size: NA; d_call: NA; cdr3_nt: TGTGCCAGCAGCTTCCGGGGTCATCAGCCCCAGCATTTT; cdr3_aa: CASSFRGHQPQHF
v_call: TRBV12-3/TRBV12-4; j_call: TRBJ1-6; clone_size: NA; d_call: NA; cdr3_nt: TGTGCCAGCAGCGGGTCAAATTCACCCCTCCACTTT; cdr3_aa: CASSGSNSPLHF
v_call: TRBV29-1; j_call: TRBJ1-5; clone_size: NA; d_call: TRBD1; cdr3_nt: TGCATCGTAAGGGACAGGGCGAACCAGCCCCAGCATTTT; cdr3_aa: CIVRDRANQPQHF
v_call: TRBV2; j_call: TRBJ2-7; clone_size: NA; d_call: NA; cdr3_nt: TGTGCCAGCAGTGCACTCGGGGTCGAGCAGTACTTC; cdr3_aa: CASSALGVEQYF
v_call: TRBV10-3; j_call: TRBJ1-1; clone_size: NA; d_call: NA; cdr3_nt: TGTGCCATCAGTACGTACCGGGACGGCCCTGAAGCTTTCTTT; cdr3_aa: CAISTYRDGPEAFF
v_call: TRBV5-5; j_call: TRBJ2-1; clone_size: NA; d_call: NA; cdr3_nt: TGTGCCAGCAGCTCCGCGGGGTGGAGCTCCTACAATGAGCAGTTCTTC; cdr3_aa: CASSSAGWSSYNEQFF
v_call: TRBV19; j_call: TRBJ1-3; clone_size: few; d_call: NA; cdr3_nt: TGTGCCAGTGGGGGACTGCCTCCCGCTCACACCATATATTTT; cdr3_aa: CASGGLPPAHTIYF
v_call: TRBV9; j_call: TRBJ2-3; clone_size: NA; d_call: NA; cdr3_nt: TGTGCCAGCAGCGTAGGGCAGGGCTTTGGAGATACGCAGTATTTT; cdr3_aa: CASSVGQGFGDTQYF
v_call: TRBV7-8; j_call: TRBJ1-5; clone_size: NA; d_call: NA; cdr3_nt: TGTGCCAGCAGCGTCACTGGGAGGGGAGCTAGCAATCAGCCCCAGCATTTT; cdr3_aa: CASSVTGRGASNQPQHF
v_call: TRBV7-3; j_call: TRBJ2-1; clone_size: NA; d_call: TRBD2; cdr3_nt: TGTGCCAGCAGCTCTAGGGCTAGCGGGTTCAATGAGCAGTTCTTC; cdr3_aa: CASSSRASGFNEQFF
v_call: TRBV4-3; j_call: TRBJ2-7; clone_size: NA; d_call: TRBD1; cdr3_nt: TGCGCCAGCAGCCAAGAGAACAGGGGGCGTCTATCTTTGGCGTACGAGCAGTACTTC; cdr3_aa: CASSQENRGRLSLAYEQYF
v_call: TRBV6-2/TRBV6-3; j_call: TRBJ2-7; clone_size: NA; d_call: NA; cdr3_nt: TGTGCCAGCAGCCCCTTCTACGAGCAGTACTTC; cdr3_aa: CASSPFYEQYF
v_call: TRBV19; j_call: TRBJ1-1; clone_size: NA; d_call: NA; cdr3_nt: TGTGCCAGTAGCCCATCCTCGGTCAGAACGAACACTGAAGCTTTCTTT; cdr3_aa: CASSPSSVRTNTEAFF
v_call: TRBV6-5; j_call: TRBJ1-1; clone_size: NA; d_call: NA; cdr3_nt: TGTGCCAGCAGACGACAGGCGAACACTGAAGCTTTCTTT; cdr3_aa: CASRRQANTEAFF
v_call: TRBV6-5; j_call: TRBJ2-2; clone_size: NA; d_call: NA; cdr3_nt: TGTGCCAGCAGTTACGAAGTTTCCGGGGAGCTGTTTTTT; cdr3_aa: CASSYEVSGELFF
v_call: TRBV7-3; j_call: TRBJ2-3; clone_size: NA; d_call: NA; cdr3_nt: TGTGCCAGCAGCCCAGCATACACAGATACGCAGTATTTT; cdr3_aa: CASSPAYTDTQYF
v_call: TRBV5-8; j_call: TRBJ1-4; clone_size: NA; d_call: TRBD1; cdr3_nt: TGTGCCAGCAGCTTAACGACAGGGTCTAGGACTAATGAAAAACTGTTTTTT; cdr3_aa: CASSLTTGSRTNEKLFF
v_call: TRBV6-5; j_call: TRBJ1-2; clone_size: NA; d_call: NA; cdr3_nt: TGTGCCAGCAGTAACCCGGGGCGTGAGCTTTACACCTTC; cdr3_aa: CASSNPGRELYTF
v_call: TRBV7-9; j_call: TRBJ1-2; clone_size: once; d_call: NA; cdr3_nt: TGTGCCAGCAGGCCCCCGGGGAATAGGGATGGCTACACCTTC; cdr3_aa: CASRPPGNRDGYTF
v_call: TRBV15; j_call: TRBJ1-1; clone_size: once; d_call: NA; cdr3_nt: TGTGCCACCAGCAGAGACACGAACACTGAAGCTTTCTTT; cdr3_aa: CATSRDTNTEAFF
v_call: TRBV7-2; j_call: TRBJ2-7; clone_size: NA; d_call: TRBD2; cdr3_nt: TGTGCCAGCAGCCGGACTAGCGATTACTACGAGCAGTACTTC; cdr3_aa: CASSRTSDYYEQYF
v_call: TRBV21-1; j_call: TRBJ1-1; clone_size: NA; d_call: NA; cdr3_nt: TGTGCCAGCAGCAAATGGCTTCGGACAGTACGACAGAACACTGAAGCTTTCTTT; cdr3_aa: CASSKWLRTVRQNTEAFF
v_call: TRBV7-2; j_call: TRBJ1-2; clone_size: few; d_call: TRBD1; cdr3_nt: TGTGCCAGCAGCGTCCGGGACAGGGACGGCTACACCTTC; cdr3_aa: CASSVRDRDGYTF
v_call: TRBV6-1; j_call: TRBJ1-2; clone_size: NA; d_call: NA; cdr3_nt: TGTGCCAGCAGTGAATGGAGCGGGCAGGGAACGGCCGGCTACACCTTC; cdr3_aa: CASSEWSGQGTAGYTF
v_call: TRBV6-6; j_call: TRBJ2-1; clone_size: NA; d_call: NA; cdr3_nt: TGTGCCAGCAGTCCAAGGCGAACGTGGGAGCAGTTCTTC; cdr3_aa: CASSPRRTWEQFF
v_call: TRBV6-4; j_call: TRBJ2-3; clone_size: NA; d_call: NA; cdr3_nt: TGTGCCAGCAGTGTCGGAACCATAAGCACAGATACGCAGTATTTT; cdr3_aa: CASSVGTISTDTQYF
v_call: TRBV24-1; j_call: TRBJ2-3; clone_size: NA; d_call: NA; cdr3_nt: TGTGCCACCAGTGCTCCCGGGACAGATACGCAGTATTTT; cdr3_aa: CATSAPGTDTQYF
v_call: TRBV6-1; j_call: TRBJ1-1; clone_size: NA; d_call: NA; cdr3_nt: TGTGCCAGCAGTGATTTTCGGGGCTGGGACACTGAAGCTTTCTTT; cdr3_aa: CASSDFRGWDTEAFF
v_call: TRBV6-5; j_call: TRBJ2-7; clone_size: NA; d_call: TRBD1; cdr3_nt: TGTGCCAGCAAGCCAGGTCAGGGGGCTTCCTACGAGCAGTACTTC; cdr3_aa: CASKPGQGASYEQYF
v_call: TRBV30; j_call: TRBJ1-6; clone_size: NA; d_call: NA; cdr3_nt: TGTGCCTGGAGTGTCCAGACAGGTGTCGTATCACCCCTCCACTTT; cdr3_aa: CAWSVQTGVVSPLHF
v_call: TRBV30; j_call: TRBJ1-2; clone_size: NA; d_call: NA; cdr3_nt: TGTGCCTGGAGTCCAGACAGTTACTATGGCTACACCTTC; cdr3_aa: CAWSPDSYYGYTF
v_call: TRBV20-1; j_call: TRBJ2-7; clone_size: NA; d_call: NA; cdr3_nt: TGCAGTGCTAGAAGGGGGTACGAGCAGTACTTC; cdr3_aa: CSARRGYEQYF
v_call: TRBV6-5; j_call: TRBJ1-2; clone_size: once; d_call: TRBD1; cdr3_nt: TGTGCCAGCAGTAACCTGGACAGGGCTAACTATGGCTACACCTTC; cdr3_aa: CASSNLDRANYGYTF
v_call: TRBV19; j_call: TRBJ2-7; clone_size: NA; d_call: TRBD1; cdr3_nt: TGTGCCAGTAGTACTCGGACAGGGCTGGGAGAGCAGTACTTC; cdr3_aa: CASSTRTGLGEQYF
v_call: TRBV18; j_call: TRBJ2-2; clone_size: few; d_call: NA; cdr3_nt: TGTGCCAGCTCACCACGACAGGCTACTTCCCCCGGGGAGCTGTTTTTT; cdr3_aa: CASSPRQATSPGELFF